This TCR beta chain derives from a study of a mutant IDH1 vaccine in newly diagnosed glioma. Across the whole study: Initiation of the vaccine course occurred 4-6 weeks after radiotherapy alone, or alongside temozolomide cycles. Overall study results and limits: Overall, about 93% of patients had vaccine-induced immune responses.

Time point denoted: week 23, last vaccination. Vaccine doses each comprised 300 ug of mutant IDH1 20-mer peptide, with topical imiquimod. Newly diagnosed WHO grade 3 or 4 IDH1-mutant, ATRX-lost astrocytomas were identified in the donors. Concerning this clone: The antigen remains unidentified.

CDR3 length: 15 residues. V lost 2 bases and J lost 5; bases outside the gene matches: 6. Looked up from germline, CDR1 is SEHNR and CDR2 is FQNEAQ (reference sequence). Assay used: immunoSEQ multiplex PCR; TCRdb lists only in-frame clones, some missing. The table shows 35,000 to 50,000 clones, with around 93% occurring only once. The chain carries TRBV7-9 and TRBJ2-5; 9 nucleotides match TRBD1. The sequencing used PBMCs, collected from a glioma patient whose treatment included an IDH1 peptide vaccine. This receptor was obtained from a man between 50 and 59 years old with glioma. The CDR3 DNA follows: TGTGCCAGCAGCTTAAGGGGACAGGGCATCGAGACCCAGTACTTC. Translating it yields CASSLRGQGIETQYF.